These 6 T cell receptor beta chains share one sample of origin, sequenced in a study of T cell therapy after organ transplantation. Method: immunoSEQ multiplex PCR; TCRdb's copy keeps in-frame clones and lacks some. The table lists approximately 6,400 clones, about two thirds of them singletons, with 25% to 30% in the top ten. These TCRs are of unknown antigen specificity. The time point denotes: 4-8 weeks after completion of therapy. The material was CD8+ T cells from blood, obtained after autologous CMV-specific T cell therapy. The receptor source for this set is a human patient who had received a solid organ transplant and had CMV disease. Some T cells could come from the graft donor.

The chain links TRBV7-9 to TRBJ1-4, with 9 bases fitting TRBD1. This CDR3 spans 19 amino acids. V lost 4 bases and J lost 0; bases outside the gene matches: 12. Germline V CDR1 and CDR2: SEHNR, FQNEAQ (reference sequence). CDR3 residues: CASSSAGTGIMATNEKLFF. CDR3 DNA sequence: TGTGCCAGCAGCTCCGCCGGGACAGGGATTATGGCAACTAATGAAAAACTGTTTTTT.

This chain links TRBV19 with TRBJ2-7; D is unresolved. V lost 3 bases and J lost 6, with 9 bases in between. Germline lookup yields CDR1 LNHDA and CDR2 SQIVND (reference sequence). This CDR3 contains 12 residues. DNA for the CDR3: TGTGCCAGTAGTATTGTGGGCCTCGAGCAGTACTTC. Its protein is CASSIVGLEQYF.

The genes are TRBV28 and TRBJ2-1, with D perhaps TRBD1 or TRBD2 (5 bases each). Trimming shortened V by 3 bases and J by 0 bases, and 9 bases separated the two germline ends. Germline CDR1 MDHEN, CDR2 SYDVKM. This CDR3 is 15 amino acids long. CDR3 sequence (DNA): TGTGCCAGCAGTTTGAGAGGGGACTCCTACAATGAGCAGTTCTTC. This codes for CASSLRGDSYNEQFF.

A few counts support this clone. The V gene is TRBV5-6, the J gene TRBJ1-1; D might be TRBD1 (6 bases). V lost 1 base to trimming and J lost 5 bases, with 12 bases between them. The CDR3 length is 14 residues. The germline V gene has CDR1 SGHDT and CDR2 YYEEEE. The CDR3 here is CASSLMDSATEAFF. The CDR3 region has the DNA TGTGCCAGCAGCTTGATGGACAGCGCGACTGAAGCTTTCTTT. The full variable domain, rest sourced from reference TRBV5-6 and TRBJ1-1, is DAGVTQSPTHLIKTRGQQVTLRCSPKSGHDTVSWYQQALGQGPQFIFQYYEEEERQRGNFPDRFSGHQFPNYSSELNVNALLLGDSALYLCASSLMDSATEAFFGQGTRLTVV.

This clone came up once. With a far larger clone one base away, a read error is the likely cause. The gene calls are TRBV4-2 and TRBJ2-5; a possible D gene is TRBD1 (6 bases). Germline CDR1 LGHNA, CDR2 YNFKEQ. The CDR3 has 15 residues. V was shortened by 3 bases and J by 4 bases, with 15 bases between the two germline ends. The CDR3 DNA reads as TGTGCCAGCAGCCAGCCGGACAGTCTGGGAGAGACCCAGTACTTC. This gives the protein CASSQPDSLGETQYF.

The chain has TRBV5-1 and TRBJ1-1, with D perhaps TRBD1 (5 bases). CDR1 and CDR2 from the germline V gene are SGHRS and YFSETQ. This CDR3 region has 13 residues. Trimming removed 2 bases at V and 6 bases at J, with 11 bases between. CDR3 protein: CASSFNGGAEAFF. CDR3 sequence (DNA): TGCGCCAGCAGCTTCAATGGAGGGGCTGAAGCTTTCTTT.